This is a list of T cell receptor beta chains from one sample in a study of CD8 T cells in ankylosing spondylitis. TCRdb called the 5' RACE reads again in MiXCR, with one record for every CDR3 protein. The sample consists of hundreds of thousands of distinct CDR3 sequences, about a quarter of them appearing once. The sequenced sample was blood, either unsorted or a sorted T cell fraction (not recorded which). These receptors were collected from a male donor with ankylosing spondylitis or in good health (not recorded which). The CDR3 runs from the conserved cysteine through the conserved F or W. The D gene is left open where the match is weak. Clone size is given for some rows only: seen once, a few or many times, or a class if the clone is expanded.

V gene,D gene,CDR3 length,J gene,clone size,CDR3 protein,CDR3 DNA
TRBV10-3,.,13,TRBJ1-3,.,CAISELGGNTIYF,TGTGCCATCAGTGAGCTAGGTGGAAACACCATATATTTT
TRBV29-1,TRBD2,13,TRBJ2-1,.,CSVGGSSVTEQFF,TGCAGCGTGGGCGGGAGTTCAGTGACTGAGCAGTTCTTC
TRBV10-3,.,12,TRBJ1-2,.,CAISEGSGGYTF,TGTGCCATCAGTGAGGGCTCGGGGGGCTACACCTTC
TRBV5-1,.,14,TRBJ2-3,many,CASSVGTITDTQYF,TGCGCCAGCAGCGTCGGGACAATAACAGATACGCAGTATTTT
TRBV28,.,14,TRBJ2-7,many,CASSLSGVTYEQYF,TGTGCCAGCAGTTTGTCTGGCGTGACCTACGAGCAGTACTTC
TRBV29-1,.,14,TRBJ2-1,.,CSVLAGAPYNEQFF,TGCAGCGTTCTGGCAGGGGCCCCCTACAATGAGCAGTTCTTC
TRBV12-3/TRBV12-4,.,15,TRBJ2-1,.,CASSSAGEYYNEQFF,TGTGCCAGCAGTTCCGCAGGGGAATACTACAATGAGCAGTTCTTC
TRBV28,.,14,TRBJ2-5,few,CASSQQGLKETQYF,TGTGCCAGCAGCCAGCAGGGTTTGAAGGAGACCCAGTACTTC
TRBV20-1,TRBD2,16,TRBJ2-3,.,CSARAGESTSTDTQYF,TGCAGTGCTAGGGCGGGAGAGTCCACTAGCACAGATACGCAGTATTTT
TRBV5-1,TRBD1,14,TRBJ1-2,many,CASSVTGGDYGYTF,TGCGCCAGCAGCGTGACAGGGGGCGACTATGGCTACACCTTC
TRBV20-1,TRBD2,16,TRBJ2-1,.,CSARDLRLAGGNEQFF,TGCAGTGCTAGAGACCTGAGACTAGCGGGGGGCAATGAGCAGTTCTTC
TRBV5-1,.,14,TRBJ2-3,many,CASSSNSATDTQYF,TGCGCCAGCAGCTCGAACTCTGCCACAGATACGCAGTATTTT
TRBV7-2,.,17,TRBJ2-5,.,CASSLGQGLVRQETQYF,TGTGCCAGCAGCTTAGGCCAGGGACTCGTTAGGCAAGAGACCCAGTACTTC
TRBV7-3,TRBD2,15,TRBJ2-1,many,CASSLQGREGNEQFF,TGTGCCAGCAGCTTACAGGGAAGGGAGGGGAATGAGCAGTTCTTC
TRBV12-3/TRBV12-4,.,15,TRBJ1-2,many,CASITSGTTLNGYTF,TGTGCCAGCATCACCTCAGGGACAACTCTTAATGGCTACACCTTC
TRBV12-3/TRBV12-4,TRBD1,14,TRBJ1-2,.,CASRRTGGFDGYTF,TGTGCCAGCAGACGGACAGGGGGATTCGATGGCTACACCTTC
TRBV20-1,TRBD2,16,TRBJ2-1,few,CSARAPTSGSFNEQFF,TGCAGTGCTAGAGCCCCAACTAGCGGGAGCTTCAATGAGCAGTTCTTC
TRBV7-2,.,13,TRBJ2-3,many,CASRQGRTDTQYF,TGTGCCAGCAGACAGGGAAGGACAGATACGCAGTATTTT
TRBV20-1,.,14,TRBJ2-2,.,CSARAPSSTGELFF,TGCAGTGCTAGAGCCCCATCTAGCACCGGGGAGCTGTTTTTT
TRBV20-1,.,14,TRBJ1-5,once,CSARGTVENQPQHF,TGCAGTGCTAGAGGAACAGTCGAAAATCAGCCCCAGCATTTT
TRBV7-6,.,16,TRBJ2-1,many,CASTLFRDENYNEQFF,TGTGCCAGCACTCTATTCCGGGACGAAAACTACAATGAGCAGTTCTTC
TRBV3-1,TRBD2,16,TRBJ2-1,.,CASSQVPGGPHNEQFF,TGTGCCAGCAGCCAAGTGCCGGGAGGGCCTCACAATGAGCAGTTCTTC
TRBV5-1,.,13,TRBJ1-1,.,CASSMVRNTEAFF,TGCGCCAGCAGTATGGTCCGGAACACTGAAGCTTTCTTT
TRBV7-2,.,14,TRBJ2-1,few,CASSLATPGNEQFF,TGTGCCAGCAGCTTAGCCACCCCCGGCAATGAGCAGTTCTTC
TRBV4-3,.,14,TRBJ2-1,many,CASSQEGRINEQFF,TGCGCCAGCAGCCAAGAGGGACGCATAAATGAGCAGTTCTTC
TRBV29-1,TRBD1,13,TRBJ1-2,few,CSVRQGAMSGYTF,TGCAGCGTACGACAGGGGGCGATGAGTGGCTACACCTTC
TRBV7-7,.,13,TRBJ2-6,.,CASREAGANVLTF,TGTGCTAGCCGTGAGGCTGGGGCCAACGTCCTGACTTTC
TRBV5-1,TRBD2,15,TRBJ2-5,.,CASSSNLADQETQYF,TGCGCCAGCAGCTCTAATCTAGCGGACCAAGAGACCCAGTACTTC
TRBV29-1,TRBD1,13,TRBJ2-3,few,CSVAAGGRDTQYF,TGCAGCGTTGCGGCAGGGGGCAGAGATACGCAGTATTTT